These 15 T cell receptor beta chains share one sample of origin, sequenced in a study of T-cell memory formation after mild COVID-19. Using its own MiXCR run on the 5' RACE reads, TCRdb lists one record per CDR3 protein. The profile shows 200,000 to 250,000 distinct CDR3 sequences, over 7.5% of them singletons. Input material: PBMCs or a T cell subset sorted from them (not recorded which). The receptors stem from a man between 18 and 35 years old who had mild COVID-19 (a few samples of this study predate the infection). Cell type and time point are not known.

The genes are TRBV3-1 and TRBJ1-2, with TRBD1 identical over 7 bases. The CDR3 is 15 amino acids. J was trimmed by 4 bases and V by 4 bases; bases with no gene match: 9. CDR1 LGHDT and CDR2 YNNKEL come from the germline V gene (reference sequence). The CDR3 sequence: CASSPTGTPTYGYTF. Written as DNA, the CDR3 is TGTGCCAGCAGCCCGACAGGGACGCCCACCTATGGCTACACCTTC.

This clonotype was picked up a small number of times. The CDR3 DNA reads TGTGCCAGCTCCGGACTAGCGGGGGGAAGTGAGCAGTTCTTC. This codes for CASSGLAGGSEQFF. The J gene is TRBJ2-1, the V gene TRBV18; 14 bases agree with TRBD2. The trim removed 6 bases at V and 9 bases at J, leaving 4 bases unmatched. Germline CDR1 is KGHSH and CDR2 is LQKENI. The CDR3 runs to 14 residues.

This clonotype was seen ten or more times. The CDR3 nucleotides read TGCGCCAGCAGCTTTAGAGGCGAAGGGCAGCCCCAGCATTTT. Protein: CASSFRGEGQPQHF. The V call is TRBV5-1, the J call TRBJ1-5; no firm D call. This CDR3 comprises 14 residues. The ends were cut back, 2 bases at V and 7 bases at J, with 13 bases in the middle. The germline V gene encodes CDR1 SGHRS and CDR2 YFSETQ.

The chain links TRBV5-1 to TRBJ2-2; D gene ambiguous. CDR1 is SGHRS, CDR2 YFSETQ, per germline. V was clipped by 0 bases and J by 0 bases, with 12 bases between them. The CDR3 spans 17 residues. For the CDR3, the DNA is TGCGCCAGCAGCTTGGATGCCGGTGCCTCGAACACCGGGGAGCTGTTTTTT. It codes for CASSLDAGASNTGELFF.

The chain has TRBV9 and TRBJ2-3, with 8 nucleotides matching TRBD2. V lost 3 bases, J lost 1 base, and 7 bases stayed unmatched. There are 16 residues in the CDR3. Looked up from germline, CDR1 is SGDLS and CDR2 is YYNGEE. The CDR3 sequence: CASSATSVGRTDTQYF. The CDR3 nucleotides are TGTGCCAGCAGCGCGACTAGCGTGGGCCGCACAGATACGCAGTATTTT.

The V and J genes are TRBV2 and TRBJ2-1; 13 nucleotides match TRBD2. Germline trimming cut 8 bases from V and 10 bases from J; bases unmatched to any gene: 17. This CDR3 is 17 amino acids long. CDR1 and CDR2 (germline): SNHLY, FYNNEI. CDR3 amino acids: CASGALPGLAGSGEQFF. The CDR3 bases are TGTGCCAGCGGAGCCCTTCCGGGACTAGCGGGGTCCGGCGAGCAGTTCTTC.

The gene calls are TRBV6-2 or TRBV6-3 and TRBJ2-3; D remains unclear. CDR1 and CDR2 from the germline V gene are MNHEY and SVGEGT. The CDR3 length is 15 residues. The V and J ends lost 2 bases and 6 bases respectively, with 15 bases between them. The CDR3 DNA reads TGTGCCAGCAGTTACGGTCCTAGTTCTACGGATACGCAGTATTTT. It codes for CASSYGPSSTDTQYF.

The J gene is TRBJ2-3, the V gene TRBV4-3; 14 bases agree with TRBD2. Per germline, CDR1 LGHNA and CDR2 YSLEER. The CDR3 sequence is 17 residues long. The ends lost 1 base at V and 4 bases at J; junction bases unmatched: 4. Here the CDR3 reads CASSQGLAGGRADTQYF. The CDR3 nucleotides read TGCGCCAGCAGCCAAGGACTAGCGGGGGGGCGGGCAGATACGCAGTATTTT.

The sample holds many counts of this clonotype. The chain is built from TRBV20-1 and TRBJ2-5; unclear D gene. This CDR3 contains 14 residues. V lost 3 bases to trimming and J lost 2 bases, with 13 bases between them. The germline gives CDR1 DFQATT, CDR2 SNEGSKA (reference sequence). The chain's CDR3 is CSARAPVTQETQYF. CDR3 DNA: TGCAGTGCTAGGGCCCCCGTGACACAAGAGACCCAGTACTTC.

The J gene is TRBJ2-2, the V gene TRBV12-3 or TRBV12-4, with TRBD1 identical over 8 bases. This CDR3 has 15 residues. Trimming took 6 bases from V and 2 from J; bases not matched to a gene: 5. The CDR3 nucleotides are TGTGCCAGCAGGCCCCAGGGGGCTAACACCGGGGAGCTGTTTTTT. Translated, it gives CASRPQGANTGELFF.

The table lists this clonotype with a few counts. The V gene is TRBV5-1, the J gene TRBJ2-2; D uncertain. Germline V gene data show CDR1 as SGHRS and CDR2 as YFSETQ. Trimming pared 0 bases from V and 1 base from J, leaving 7 bases between. The CDR3 is made up of 15 amino acids. CDR3: CASSLVSGNTGELFF. CDR3 DNA sequence: TGCGCCAGCAGCTTGGTTTCGGGGAACACCGGGGAGCTGTTTTTT.

This chain connects TRBV20-1 to TRBJ2-7; D possibly uses TRBD1 or TRBD2 (6 bases each). Deletions cut 0 bases from V and 2 bases from J, with 11 bases between. Per germline, CDR1 DFQATT and CDR2 SNEGSKA (reference sequence). CDR3 length equals 14 residues. The CDR3 here is CSARDQRGPYEQYF. CDR3 nucleotides: TGCAGTGCTAGAGATCAACGGGGGCCCTACGAGCAGTACTTC.

This clonotype has a count of ten or more. The chain joins TRBV7-3 to TRBJ2-7; D may be TRBD1 (6 bases). Trimming shortened V by 5 bases and J by 0 bases, and 14 bases separated the two germline ends. The CDR3 covers 15 residues. CDR1 and CDR2 from the germline V gene are SGHTA and FQGTGA. CDR3: CASSRRGRPSYEQYF. For the CDR3, the DNA is TGTGCCAGCAGCCGCAGGGGCCGACCCTCCTACGAGCAGTACTTC.

Many counts were recorded for this clonotype. This chain uses TRBV5-1 with TRBJ2-1; D gene ambiguous. Trimming pared 0 bases from V and 9 bases from J, leaving 7 bases between. CDR1 is SGHRS, CDR2 YFSETQ, per germline. This CDR3 has 12 residues. CDR3 DNA: TGCGCCAGCAGCTTGGCCGGCATTGAGCAGTTCTTC. Its translation is CASSLAGIEQFF.

The chain recombines TRBV7-2 with TRBJ2-5; D gene unclear. Germline V gene lookup returns CDR1 SGHTA and CDR2 FQGNSA. CDR3 length equals 14 residues. Trimming removed 4 bases from V and 1 base from J, with 10 bases in between. The CDR3 sequence: CASSSLTVQETQYF. CDR3 in DNA: TGTGCCAGCAGCTCGCTCACAGTCCAAGAGACCCAGTACTTC.